The 11 T cell receptor beta chains reported below all come from one sample, sequenced in a study of human T cells and chemical hapten exposure. Time point defined: pre-sensitization, week 0. Treatment in this sample: therapeutic diphenylcyclopropenone sensitization with weekly scalp DPC. TCRdb re-called the RACE reads with MiXCR, one entry per CDR3 protein. The data contain nearly 110,000 distinct CDR3 sequences, around 12% of them singletons. This material consisted of whole blood, taken in connection with sensitization to the hapten diphenylcyclopropenone (DPC). Receptors originate from a woman in her forties or fifties with alopecia areata. Some clones in this sample may be carry-over from other donors' samples.

In this sample, this clonotype turned up many times. V is TRBV28 and J is TRBJ2-3; D gene unclear. Germline lookup yields CDR1 MDHEN and CDR2 SYDVKM. The V gene lost 3 bases and the J gene lost 8 bases, with 9 bases spanning the gap. CDR3 size: 12 residues. In DNA form, the CDR3 reads TGTGCCAGCAGTTTGCAGGCCGGTACGCAGTATTTT. The encoded protein is CASSLQAGTQYF.

This clonotype was counted only a few times. The chain employs TRBV20-1 and TRBJ2-1; the match to TRBD2 covers 8 bases. Germline CDR1 is DFQATT and CDR2 is SNEGSKA (reference sequence). Trimming took 0 bases from V and 3 from J; bases not matched to a gene: 4. The CDR3 consists of 15 residues. In DNA form, the CDR3 reads TGCAGTGCTAGAGAGCGGGGGGCTAACTACAATGAGCAGTTCTTC. This translates into CSARERGANYNEQFF.

The J gene is TRBJ2-2, the V gene TRBV5-1, with no clear D. The CDR3 is 16 residues long. CDR1 and CDR2 from the germline V gene are SGHRS and YFSETQ. V was trimmed by 1 base and J by 0 bases, leaving 10 bases between them. The CDR3, as DNA: TGCGCCAGCAGCTTGTCTGGCAGAACGAACACCGGGGAGCTGTTTTTT. Its protein product is CASSLSGRTNTGELFF. Filled out from reference TRBV5-1 and TRBJ2-2, the complete variable domain reads KAGVTQTPRYLIKTRGQQVTLSCSPISGHRSVSWYQQTPGQGLQFLFEYFSETQRNKGNFPGRFSGRQFSNSRSEMNVSTLELGDSALYLCASSLSGRTNTGELFFGEGSRLTVL.

The rearrangement uses TRBV4-2 and TRBJ2-7; 8 bases agree with TRBD1. The germline gives CDR1 LGHNA, CDR2 YNFKEQ. After removal of 1 base from V and 5 bases from J, the junction contained 7 bases not matched to a gene. The length of the CDR3 is 15 residues. The CDR3 DNA follows: TGTGCCAGCAGCCAAGCCGGGACAGGATATGACGAGCAGTACTTC. Translating gives CASSQAGTGYDEQYF.

The sample holds a few counts of this clonotype. CDR3 in DNA: TGTGCCAGCAGTTACTCGAAATTAGGGAGCGGGCTTGAGCAGTTCTTC. Translation gives CASSYSKLGSGLEQFF. The chain is built from TRBV6-5 and TRBJ2-1, with a weak D call TRBD2 (6 bases). Trimming shortened V by 0 bases and J by 9 bases, and 18 bases separated the two germline ends. Germline V gene data show CDR1 as MNHEY and CDR2 as SVGAGI. This CDR3 comprises 16 residues.

The chain joins TRBV10-3 to TRBJ1-1; the D gene is possibly TRBD1 (5 bases). The CDR3 sequence is 13 residues long. The V gene lost 4 bases and the J gene lost 4 bases, with 10 bases spanning the gap. Germline values: CDR1 ENHRY, CDR2 SYGVKD. CDR3 loop: CAISGGDFTEAFF. Written as DNA, the CDR3 is TGTGCCATCAGTGGGGGGGATTTCACTGAAGCTTTCTTT.

This clonotype has a handful of counts. This sequence joins TRBV29-1 and TRBJ2-5; 8 positions agree with TRBD1. CDR1 is SQVTM, CDR2 ANQGSEA, per germline. This CDR3 comprises 11 residues. Trimming took 6 bases from V and 8 from J; bases not matched to a gene: 5. CDR3 nucleotides: TGCAGCGTGGATGACAGGGGAACCCAGTACTTC. It encodes CSVDDRGTQYF. The variable domain in full, with the rest retrieved from reference TRBV29-1 and TRBJ2-5, is SAVISQKPSRDICQRGTSLTIQCQVDSQVTMMFWYRQQPGQSLTLIATANQGSEATYESGFVIDKFPISRPNLTFSTLTVSNMSPEDSSIYLCSVDDRGTQYFGPGTRLLVL.

V gene TRBV4-1 combines with J gene TRBJ2-6; the match to TRBD1 covers 7 bases. Trimming cost V 4 bases and J 0 bases; bases outside gene matches: 9. CDR3 size: 18 residues. Germline lookup yields CDR1 MGHRA and CDR2 YSYEKL. The CDR3 here is CASSRGGLRASGANVLTF. Written as DNA, the CDR3 is TGCGCCAGCAGCCGAGGGGGCCTCAGAGCCTCTGGGGCCAACGTCCTGACTTTC.

This clonotype was observed a few times. The CDR3 coding sequence is TGTGCCAGCAGCTACCCCTTCCACAATGAAGCTTTCTTT. Its protein product is CASSYPFHNEAFF. This chain uses TRBV7-9 with TRBJ1-1, with D unclear. Germline V lookup: CDR1 SEHNR, CDR2 FQNEAQ (reference sequence). This CDR3 has 13 residues. V was pared by 4 bases and J by 7 bases, with 13 bases between.

The chain recombines TRBV27 with TRBJ1-5; D might be TRBD1 (5 bases). V lost 2 bases to trimming and J lost 4 bases, with 9 bases between them. CDR1 is MNHEY and CDR2 is SMNVEV in the germline V gene (reference sequence). This CDR3 has 14 residues. The CDR3 nucleotides read TGTGCCAGCAGTTTACAGGGAACAAATCAGCCCCAGCATTTT. Its translation: CASSLQGTNQPQHF.

This clonotype was observed at least ten times. The CDR3 DNA reads TGTGCCAGCAGCAATGGAGGCTTCACAGATACGCAGTATTTT. Amino acids: CASSNGGFTDTQYF. V and J are TRBV21-1 and TRBJ2-3; TRBD2 was called by the table and not checked on the DNA. TRBV21-1 is termed a pseudogene. The CDR3 spans 14 residues.